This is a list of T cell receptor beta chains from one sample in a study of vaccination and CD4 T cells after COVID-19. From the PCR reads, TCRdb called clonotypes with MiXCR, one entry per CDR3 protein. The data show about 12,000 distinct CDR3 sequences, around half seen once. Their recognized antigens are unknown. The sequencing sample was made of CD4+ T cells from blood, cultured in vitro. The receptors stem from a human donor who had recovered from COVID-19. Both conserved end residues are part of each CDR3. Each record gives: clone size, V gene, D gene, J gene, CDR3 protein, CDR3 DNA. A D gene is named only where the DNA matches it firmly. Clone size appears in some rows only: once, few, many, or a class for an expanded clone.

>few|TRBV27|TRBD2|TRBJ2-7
CASSLRGHGSGIERGYEQYF
TGTGCCAGCAGTTTAAGGGGCCACGGTAGCGGGATCGAGCGGGGCTACGAGCAGTACTTC
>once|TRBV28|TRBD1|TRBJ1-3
CASSSPGQFSGNTIYF
TGTGCCAGCAGTTCACCGGGACAGTTCTCTGGAAACACCATATATTTT
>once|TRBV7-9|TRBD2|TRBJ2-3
CASSLVLAGTDTQYF
TGTGCCAGCAGCTTGGTACTAGCGGGAACTGATACGCAGTATTTT
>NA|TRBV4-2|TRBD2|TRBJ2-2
CASSQDSLAGKLFF
TGTGCCAGCAGCCAAGATTCGCTAGCGGGAAAGCTGTTTTTT
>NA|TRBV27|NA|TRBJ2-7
CASSLQGRGYEQYF
TGTGCCAGCAGTTTACAGGGTCGAGGGTACGAGCAGTACTTC
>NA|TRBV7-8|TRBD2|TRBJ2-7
CASSSSGSVGEQYF
TGTGCCAGCAGCTCTAGCGGGAGTGTCGGGGAGCAGTACTTC
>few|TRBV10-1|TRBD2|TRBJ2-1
CASSPPGLAGEQFF
TGCGCCAGCAGTCCCCCGGGACTAGCAGGAGAGCAGTTCTTC
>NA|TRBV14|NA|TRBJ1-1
CASSPKGRGNTEAFF
TGTGCCAGCAGCCCCAAAGGCCGAGGGAACACTGAAGCTTTCTTT
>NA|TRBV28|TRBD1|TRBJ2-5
CASRVQGALETQYF
TGTGCCAGCAGGGTACAGGGGGCTTTGGAGACCCAGTACTTC
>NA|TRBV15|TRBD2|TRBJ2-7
CATSWPTSGKIYEQYF
TGTGCCACCAGCTGGCCTACTAGCGGGAAAATCTACGAGCAGTACTTC
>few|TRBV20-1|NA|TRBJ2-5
CSARLRLDEETQYF
TGCAGTGCTAGGTTAAGGCTAGACGAAGAGACCCAGTACTTC
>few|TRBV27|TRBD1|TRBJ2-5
CASRTTGQRRETQYF
TGTGCCAGCAGAACGACGGGACAGAGAAGGGAGACCCAGTACTTC
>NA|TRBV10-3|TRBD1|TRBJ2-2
CAISESPGGRTGELFF
TGTGCCATCAGTGAGTCGCCAGGGGGTCGGACCGGGGAGCTGTTTTTT
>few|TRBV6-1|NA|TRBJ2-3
CASWGLTRGDTQYF
TGTGCCAGCTGGGGACTCACCCGGGGGGATACGCAGTATTTT
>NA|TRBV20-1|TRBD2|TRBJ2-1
CSASGQLAGAVEQFF
TGCAGTGCTAGTGGTCAGCTAGCGGGAGCGGTTGAGCAGTTCTTC
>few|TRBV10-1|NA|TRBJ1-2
CASSDGDGYGYTF
TGCGCCAGCAGTGACGGGGACGGCTATGGCTACACCTTC
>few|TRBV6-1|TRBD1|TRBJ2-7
CASSRNRDRVANEQYF
TGTGCCAGCAGTCGAAACCGGGACAGGGTAGCAAACGAGCAGTACTTC
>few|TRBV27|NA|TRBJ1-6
CASTPRGGLPPTLHF
TGTGCCAGCACTCCCCGGGGGGGTCTCCCTCCGACCCTCCACTTT
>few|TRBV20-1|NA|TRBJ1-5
CSARDLRSGQPQHF
TGCAGTGCTAGAGATCTGAGGAGTGGACAGCCCCAGCATTTT
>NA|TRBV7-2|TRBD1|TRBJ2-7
CASSLQGAYEQYF
TGTGCCAGCAGCTTACAGGGGGCCTACGAGCAGTACTTC
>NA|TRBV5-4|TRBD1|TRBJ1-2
CASSLVGQGFVYGYTF
TGTGCCAGCAGCTTGGTAGGACAGGGGTTTGTCTATGGCTACACCTTC
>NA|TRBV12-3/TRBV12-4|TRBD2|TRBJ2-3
CASSPGTSGDTQYF
TGTGCCAGCAGTCCTGGGACTAGCGGAGATACGCAGTATTTT
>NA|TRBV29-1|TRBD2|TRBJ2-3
CSVPTSGRGDTQYF
TGCAGCGTTCCCACTAGCGGGAGAGGGGATACGCAGTATTTT
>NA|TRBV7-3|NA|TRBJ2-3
CASSSGSDTQYF
TGTGCCAGCAGCTCAGGGTCAGATACGCAGTATTTT